Shown below are 16 T cell receptor beta chains from a single sample sequenced in a study of T cells in Graves' hyperthyroidism and ophthalmopathy. RNA transcripts provided the source from which TCR beta CDR3 regions were amplified. HTBI primers were employed in a first-round RT-PCR of the TCR CDR3. TCRdb reanalysed the multiplex PCR reads using MiXCR and keeps one entry per CDR3 protein. The sample holds a few hundred thousand distinct CDR3 sequences, around 20% seen once. The specimen was blood. Source of these receptors: a man aged 18 to 35 with Graves' hyperthyroidism.

At least ten counts were recorded for this clonotype. The V gene is TRBV12-3 or TRBV12-4, the J gene TRBJ1-1; D is ambiguous. The CDR3 spans 13 residues. V lost 5 bases to trimming and J lost 0 bases, with 7 bases between them. CDR3 nucleotide sequence: TGTGCCAGCAGTCCCCCAATGAACACTGAAGCTTTCTTT. Translation gives CASSPPMNTEAFF.

This clonotype was counted ten times or more. The chain joins TRBV19 to TRBJ2-7, with TRBD1 identical over 7 bases. Germline trimming cut 2 bases from V and 3 bases from J; bases unmatched to any gene: 7. CDR3 length: 15 amino acids. Germline-derived CDR1 and CDR2 are LNHDA and SQIVND (reference sequence). The CDR3 nucleotides are TGTGCCAGTAGTATATCGGGACAGACAAACTACGAGCAGTACTTC. Translation: CASSISGQTNYEQYF.

This clonotype was seen ten or more times. The genes are TRBV20-1 and TRBJ2-2; D assignment may be TRBD1 or TRBD2 (5 bases each). This CDR3 is 14 amino acids long. Germline V lookup: CDR1 DFQATT, CDR2 SNEGSKA (reference sequence). V was clipped by 6 bases and J by 5 bases, with 16 bases between them. The CDR3 loop is CSADSGTRTGELFF. The CDR3 DNA is TGCAGTGCGGACTCCGGGACGAGGACCGGGGAGCTGTTTTTT.

This clonotype was recorded many times. The J gene is TRBJ2-5, the V gene TRBV28; 8 bases fit TRBD2. The germline V gene has CDR1 MDHEN and CDR2 SYDVKM. CDR3 length equals 16 residues. V gave up 1 base and J gave up 3 bases; unmatched junction bases: 7. The CDR3 loop is CASSLYPGLGKETQYF. In DNA, the CDR3 is TGTGCCAGCAGTTTATATCCGGGACTAGGAAAAGAGACCCAGTACTTC.

The table lists this clonotype with many counts. CDR3 loop: CASSDGGFSNQPQHF. CDR3 bases: TGTGCCAGCAGTGATGGGGGATTTAGCAATCAGCCCCAGCATTTT. The V call is TRBV2, the J call TRBJ1-5, with D possibly matching TRBD1 (5 bases). The germline CDR1 and CDR2 sequences are SNHLY and FYNNEI. The CDR3 sequence is 15 residues long. The germline V and J ends were trimmed by 3 bases and 0 bases, with 9 bases remaining between them.

At least ten counts were recorded for this clonotype. J is TRBJ1-5 and V is TRBV28; D gene uncertain. The V and J ends lost 1 base and 0 bases respectively, with 13 bases between them. The CDR3 contains 17 residues. Germline CDR1 reads MDHEN; CDR2 reads SYDVKM. CDR3 protein: CASSLSINSYSNQPQHF. Written as DNA, the CDR3 is TGTGCCAGCAGTTTATCCATCAACAGCTATAGCAATCAGCCCCAGCATTTT.

There are many counts of this clonotype. The V and J genes are TRBV20-1 and TRBJ1-2; D is undetermined. V dropped 6 bases and J dropped 2 bases, with 16 bases sitting between them. Germline CDR1 reads DFQATT; CDR2 reads SNEGSKA (reference sequence). The CDR3 contains 14 residues. CDR3 residues: CSAAPSDVNYGYTF. The CDR3 DNA reads TGCAGTGCCGCTCCCTCTGACGTCAACTATGGCTACACCTTC.

This clonotype was counted a few times. The chain combines TRBV20-1 with TRBJ2-2; 9 nucleotides match TRBD2. V was clipped by 4 bases and J by 3 bases; unmatched bases: 12. This CDR3 is built from 17 residues. The V gene's germline CDR1 is DFQATT and CDR2 SNEGSKA (reference sequence). The CDR3 spells CSATQGKAGGHTGELFF. CDR3 nucleotides: TGCAGTGCTACACAAGGGAAGGCGGGGGGGCACACCGGGGAGCTGTTTTTT.

The chain links TRBV30 to TRBJ2-7, with TRBD2 as a possible D gene (7 bases). Germline V gives CDR1 GTSNPN, CDR2 SVGIG (reference sequence). The CDR3 loop spans 13 amino acids. Trimming took 1 base from V and 5 from J, leaving 12 bases between them. CDR3 sequence reads: CAWSDRGADEQYF. As DNA, the CDR3 is TGTGCCTGGAGTGACCGGGGGGCCGACGAGCAGTACTTC.

This clonotype was recorded many times. The chain employs TRBV6-5 and TRBJ2-5; 9 nucleotides match TRBD1. This CDR3 has 15 amino acids. The germline gives CDR1 MNHEY, CDR2 SVGAGI. V dropped 0 bases and J dropped 4; count of bases not matched to a gene: 3. The CDR3 nucleotides are TGTGCCAGCAGTTACTCTACAGGGGGCGCAGAGACCCAGTACTTC. This codes for CASSYSTGGAETQYF.

The chain is built from TRBV7-9 and TRBJ2-4; no definite D call. The CDR3 sequence is 14 residues long. Germline values: CDR1 SEHNR, CDR2 FQNEAQ (reference sequence). Deletions cut 1 base from V and 7 bases from J, with 11 bases between. Here the CDR3 DNA reads TGTGCCAGCAGCTTAGAAGCTTCCCAGAACATTCAGTACTTC. Translating gives CASSLEASQNIQYF.

This clonotype was detected a few times. V is TRBV6-1 and J is TRBJ1-1; D gene ambiguous. The V end lost 10 bases, the J end lost 1 base, and 10 bases lay between the germline ends. Germline V gene lookup returns CDR1 MNHNS and CDR2 SASEGT. The CDR3 has 12 residues. CDR3 DNA sequence: TGTGCCACCCGGGAGAGGAACACTGAAGCTTTCTTT. This gives the protein CATRERNTEAFF.

CDR3 sequence: CASSLPWGREPQHF. As DNA, the CDR3 is TGCGCCAGCAGCCTCCCCTGGGGCAGGGAGCCCCAGCATTTT. This chain links TRBV5-1 with TRBJ1-5, with a weak D call TRBD1 (5 bases). V dropped 4 bases and J dropped 8 bases, with 16 bases sitting between them. The CDR3 totals 14 residues. Germline-derived CDR1 and CDR2 are SGHRS and YFSETQ.

The sample holds a few counts of this clonotype. The chain is built from TRBV7-8 and TRBJ1-5; TRBD1 matches at 7 bases. V lost 0 bases and J lost 6; bases outside the gene matches: 2. The CDR3 is 14 amino acids. Germline V gene data show CDR1 as SGHVS and CDR2 as FQNEAQ. The chain's CDR3 is CASSLAQGLQPQHF. The CDR3 nucleotides read TGTGCCAGCAGCTTAGCACAGGGGCTTCAGCCCCAGCATTTT. Supplemented by reference TRBV7-8 and TRBJ1-5, the full variable domain reads GAGVSQSPRYKVAKRGQDVALRCDPISGHVSLFWYQQALGQGPEFLTYFQNEAQLDKSGLPSDRFFAERPEGSVSTLKIQRTQQEDSAVYLCASSLAQGLQPQHFGDGTRLSIL.

This clonotype was counted a few times. The chain combines TRBV6-1 with TRBJ2-7; D not resolved. Germline V CDR1 and CDR2: MNHNS, SASEGT. V was cut by 5 bases and J by 0 bases, with 8 bases left in between. The CDR3 has 13 amino acids. The CDR3 is CASSTSVSYEQYF. CDR3 DNA: TGTGCCAGCAGTACAAGTGTCTCCTACGAGCAGTACTTC.

This rearrangement joins TRBV24-1 to TRBJ2-2; 9 nucleotides agree with TRBD2. Per germline, CDR1 KGHDR and CDR2 SFDVKD. The length of the CDR3 is 16 residues. V was pared by 2 bases and J by 5 bases, with 5 bases of the junction left unmatched. CDR3: CATSDWRGGITGELFF. CDR3 bases: TGTGCCACCAGTGATTGGCGGGGGGGCATTACCGGGGAGCTGTTTTTT.